This entry is about one T cell receptor (beta chain). Its antigen target is currently unknown. No much larger clonotype is one base removed from it; base qualities were not supplied. The data originate from a study of blood T cell repertoires in COVID-19 (dated by TCRdb to the early 2020s). Study-level background: Samples covering the acute and convalescent phases of COVID-19 were provided by collaborators in the United States, Italy and Spain. The prospective study material was composed of cDNA or gDNA derived from T cells, B-cell-depleted T cells, or PBMCs. Deeply sampled blood TCRbeta repertoires from subjects exposed to, actively infected with, or recovered from COVID-19 were included in the dataset. The repertoires were released in a freely available public database meant as a resource for research on the immune response to SARS-CoV-2. Samples came from the ongoing ImmuneRACE study (first 160 participants) plus 1,254 subjects from 6 global collaborators. The sample metadata nearly always contained a de-identified subject ID, COVID-19 status, age in years and sex. Where HLA class I and class II types were available, the types were taken from metadata supplied by the sample provider, not from assay-based typing.

Each collaborating institution followed its own protocols to collect whole blood in K2EDTA tubes. For TCRbeta analysis, collaborators shipped samples in one of three forms: frozen whole blood, isolated PBMCs, or DNA extracted from either of those sample types. Including cysteine and phenylalanine, the CDR3 has 18 amino acids. The entry retains the CDR3 DNA only, 54 bases that are in frame from base 1. From the germline V gene, CDR1 is SGHTA and CDR2 is FQGNSA. V ends up 5 bases short and J 0 bases short, with an unmatched junction base count of 10. TCRbeta CDR3 regions were amplified from genomic DNA by means of the immunoSEQ Assay, a bias-controlled multiplex PCR. On the study's bioinformatics: The number of nucleated cells in each sample was estimated from the amplification of reference gene primers within the assay. To quantify the absolute abundance of each unique TCRbeta CDR3 rearrangement, sequence reads were collapsed and filtered. Productive Simpson clonality was computed per sample as the square root of Simpson's diversity index over productive rearrangements. The table was pulled from immuneACCESS by TCRdb, which kept in-frame rearrangements only. Such tables lose some clones; where checked, under half of the loss comes from unresolved V genes, and the rest has no known cause. D and trimming were read from the DNA, whereas the V and J calls and clone size are those reported in that table. This sample comprises around 140,000 clones, 80% to 90% of them detected only once. The top ten constitute under 9% of the sample.

The study at large found these results: Clinical and demographic metadata were provided uncurated, with the amount varying by source and participant.

Recombination linked TRBV7-2 to TRBJ2-2; 9 bases in between match TRBD2. The TCR was taken from a woman between 50 and 59 years old with active or convalescent COVID-19. The sample comprised peripheral blood. In nucleotides, the sequence is TGTGCCAGCAGCCCTGGACTAGCGTCATACGCGAACACCGGGGAGCTGTTTTTT. Its product reads: CASSPGLASYANTGELFF. The full variable domain, with segments outside the CDR3 supplied by the reference TRBV7-2 and TRBJ2-2 proteins, appears as GAGVSQSPSNKVTEKGKDVELRCDPISGHTALYWYRQSLGQGLEFLIYFQGNSAPDKSGLPSDRFSAERTGGSVSTLTIQRTQQEDSAVYLCASSPGLASYANTGELFFGEGSRLTVL.